This TCR beta chain is from a study of blood T cells in healthy people across ages. PCR was performed a second time for about 7 to 11 cycles using a sample-barcoded 5' primer and a J-beta primer mix. TCRdb passed the 5' RACE reads through MiXCR, listing each CDR3 protein once. The data hold about 680,000 distinct CDR3 sequences, with 49% observed a single time. The sequence was obtained from an older woman in good health. The material sequenced was blood.

CDR3: CASSFSTGDYGYTF. Written as DNA, the CDR3 is TGTGCCAGCAGTTTCTCCACAGGGGACTATGGCTACACCTTC. V gene TRBV28 combines with J gene TRBJ1-2, with TRBD1 matching over 7 bases. CDR1 and CDR2 from the germline V gene are MDHEN and SYDVKM. CDR3 length: 14 residues. Germline trimming cut 3 bases from V and 3 bases from J; bases unmatched to any gene: 4.